The 13 T cell receptor beta chains below all came from one sample that was sequenced in a study of T cell repertoires in ileal Crohn's disease (dated by TCRdb to between 2018 and 2021). What the time point label conveys for this sample: inflamed ileum from the surgical specimen. Library preparation used the immunoSEQ multiplex PCR assay. What TCRdb holds here is the immuneACCESS table cut down to in-frame rearrangements. Part of the clones is not present; checked against another copy, under half of the missing clones reflect an unresolved V gene, and the others are unexplained. Recorded for this sample are 13,000 to 15,000 clones; approximately 79% of them occurred a single time. Together, the top ten hold approximately 15% of the sample. The sequenced sample consisted of ileal tissue. The receptors stem from an adult with Crohn's disease.

This chain connects TRBV5-4 to TRBJ2-1; TRBD2 agrees at 8 bases. CDR1 is SGHNT and CDR2 is YYREEE in the germline V gene (reference sequence). The CDR3 spans 16 residues. Trimming took 1 base from V and 4 from J; bases not matched to a gene: 7. In DNA, the CDR3 is TGTGCCAGCAGCTTGAGGGTAGCGGGGCGATACAATGAGCAGTTCTTC. Translation: CASSLRVAGRYNEQFF. Full variable domain (remainder filled in from reference TRBV5-4 and TRBJ2-1): ETGVTQSPTHLIKTRGQQVTLRCSSQSGHNTVSWYQQALGQGPQFIFQYYREEENGRGNFPPRFSGLQFPNYSSELNVNALELDDSALYLCASSLRVAGRYNEQFFGPGTRLTVL.

The V call is TRBV2, the J call TRBJ2-3, with 9 bases lining up with TRBD2. Looked up from germline, CDR1 is SNHLY and CDR2 is FYNNEI. The length of the CDR3 is 17 residues. Trimming removed 3 bases from V and 1 base from J; junction bases left unmatched: 8. The CDR3 loop is CASSDDRASGGTDTQYF. Written as DNA, the CDR3 is TGTGCCAGCAGTGATGATCGGGCTAGCGGGGGCACAGATACGCAGTATTTT.

The V gene is TRBV19, the J gene TRBJ1-6, with D possibly being TRBD1 (5 bases). V shed 7 bases and J shed 4 bases, with 14 bases lying between them. There are 15 residues in the CDR3. Germline V gives CDR1 LNHDA, CDR2 SQIVND (reference sequence). CDR3 sequence reads: CASTLGASYNSPLHF. The CDR3 DNA reads TGTGCCAGTACCCTAGGGGCATCGTATAATTCACCCCTCCACTTT.

V and J are TRBV29-1 and TRBJ1-5; maybe TRBD1 (6 bases). Germline assignment: CDR1 SQVTM and CDR2 ANQGSEA. The CDR3 covers 13 residues. V gave up 7 bases and J gave up 6 bases, with 16 bases separating them. CDR3 protein: CSAGPGAGQPQHF. CDR3 nucleotides: TGCAGCGCTGGACCGGGGGCGGGTCAGCCCCAGCATTTT.

The rearrangement links TRBV5-1 to TRBJ2-7, with D perhaps matching TRBD1 (6 bases). The germline gives CDR1 SGHRS, CDR2 YFSETQ. The CDR3 spans 15 residues. The V end was cut by 2 bases, the J end by 5 bases, with 17 bases between. CDR3: CASSLGGEWAHEQYF. DNA for the CDR3: TGCGCCAGCAGCTTAGGGGGTGAATGGGCCCACGAGCAGTACTTC.

V is TRBV5-6 and J is TRBJ1-1, with a possible D match to TRBD1 (6 bases). V was trimmed by 4 bases and J by 1 base, leaving 11 bases between them. The CDR3 consists of 14 residues. The germline V gene has CDR1 SGHDT and CDR2 YYEEEE. CDR3 nucleotides: TGTGCCAGCAGCACAAGGACAGAGAACACTGAAGCTTTCTTT. This gives the protein CASSTRTENTEAFF.

The chain carries TRBV6-6 and TRBJ1-6; D gene ambiguous. This CDR3 comprises 16 residues. Germline V CDR1 and CDR2: MNHNY, SVGAGI (reference sequence). V was pared by 0 bases and J by 3 bases, with 9 bases between. The CDR3 sequence is CASSYSGSSYNSPLHF. The DNA of the CDR3 is TGTGCCAGCAGTTACTCTGGTAGTAGCTATAATTCACCCCTCCACTTT.

The chain employs TRBV15 and TRBJ2-6; D may be TRBD2 (5 bases). In germline, CDR1 is LNHNV, CDR2 YYDKDF (reference sequence). Trimming took off 0 bases at V and 8 bases at J, with 8 bases between the two ends. The CDR3 loop spans 14 amino acids. The CDR3 sequence: CATSRDRETNVLTF. CDR3 DNA sequence: TGTGCCACCAGCAGAGATAGGGAGACCAACGTCCTGACTTTC.

This clone was picked up one time. The rearrangement uses TRBV5-1 and TRBJ1-3, with D possibly matching TRBD1 (6 bases). Germline V gives CDR1 SGHRS, CDR2 YFSETQ. Trimming left V 1 base short and J 3 bases short, with 14 bases between. The length of the CDR3 is 16 residues. CDR3 DNA sequence: TGCGCCAGCAGCTTGATCGGGGGGCTTGGTGGAAACACCATATATTTT. Its protein product is CASSLIGGLGGNTIYF.

This chain joins TRBV30 and TRBJ2-7; no reliable D call. Germline loops: CDR1 GTSNPN, CDR2 SVGIG (reference sequence). The CDR3 totals 16 residues. V was trimmed by 1 base and J by 2 bases, leaving 18 bases between them. The CDR3 spells CAWSGPIPLAAYEQYF. In nucleotides, the CDR3 is TGTGCCTGGAGTGGACCGATCCCCTTAGCAGCCTACGAGCAGTACTTC.

This rearrangement joins TRBV19 to TRBJ1-1; tentatively, D is TRBD1 (5 bases). CDR3 length equals 15 residues. Trimming removed 7 bases from V and 10 bases from J, with 25 bases in between. Germline CDR1 and CDR2: LNHDA and SQIVND (reference sequence). DNA for the CDR3: TGTGCCAGTATCCGAAGACCCGACAGCTTCGAGAGAGCTTTCTTT. It is translated as CASIRRPDSFERAFF.

This chain joins TRBV5-5 and TRBJ2-1; D ambiguous. Germline CDR1 is SGHKS and CDR2 is YYEKEE (reference sequence). V was trimmed by 4 bases and J by 4 bases, leaving 12 bases between them. This CDR3 contains 14 residues. The CDR3 DNA follows: TGTGCCAGCAGCCGACTGGGGTCGTACAATGAGCAGTTCTTC. Amino acids: CASSRLGSYNEQFF.

This clone was observed a handful of times. V and J are TRBV5-4 and TRBJ2-1; 9 nucleotides align to TRBD1. Germline CDR1 is SGHNT and CDR2 is YYREEE (reference sequence). The CDR3 covers 15 residues. The V and J ends lost 4 bases and 9 bases, in that order; junction bases with no gene match: 11. CDR3 amino acids: CASSTDRGHTTEQFF. As DNA, the CDR3 is TGTGCCAGCAGCACGGACAGGGGACACACTACTGAGCAGTTCTTC.